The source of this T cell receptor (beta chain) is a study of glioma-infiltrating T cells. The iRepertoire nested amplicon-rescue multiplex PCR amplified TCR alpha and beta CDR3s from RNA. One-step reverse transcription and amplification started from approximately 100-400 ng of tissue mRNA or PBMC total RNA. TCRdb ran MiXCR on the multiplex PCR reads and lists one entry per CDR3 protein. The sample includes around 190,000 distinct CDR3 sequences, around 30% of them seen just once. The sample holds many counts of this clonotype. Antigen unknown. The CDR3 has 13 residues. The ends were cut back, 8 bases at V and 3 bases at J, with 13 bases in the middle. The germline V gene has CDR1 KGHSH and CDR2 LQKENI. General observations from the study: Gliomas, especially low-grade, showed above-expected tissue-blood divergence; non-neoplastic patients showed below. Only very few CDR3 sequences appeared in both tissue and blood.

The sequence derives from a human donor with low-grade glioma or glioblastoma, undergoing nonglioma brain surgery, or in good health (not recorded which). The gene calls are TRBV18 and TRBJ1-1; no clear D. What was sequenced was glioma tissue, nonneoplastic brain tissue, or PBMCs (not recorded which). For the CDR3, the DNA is TGTGCCAGCGTAACGGGGAGTGACACTGAAGCTTTCTTT. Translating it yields CASVTGSDTEAFF.